This record covers a single TCR beta chain. This specimen belongs to a study of T cells expressing NK-cell markers. TCRdb re-called the 5' RACE reads, yielding one record per CDR3 amino acid sequence without DNA. The sample data list over 250,000 distinct CDR3 sequences. Germline assignment: CDR1 DFQATT and CDR2 SNEGSKA (reference sequence). The CDR3 sequence is 11 residues long. This sequence originates from a woman aged 18 to 75 in good health. The sample was blood T cells: a sorted CD56 or NKG2C T cell subset, CD4+ or CD8+ T cells, or bulk PBMC T cells (not recorded which). The rearrangement uses TRBV20-1 and TRBJ2-3; checking the TCRdb D call of TRBD1 is not possible without DNA. CDR3 region: CSARQGDTQYF.